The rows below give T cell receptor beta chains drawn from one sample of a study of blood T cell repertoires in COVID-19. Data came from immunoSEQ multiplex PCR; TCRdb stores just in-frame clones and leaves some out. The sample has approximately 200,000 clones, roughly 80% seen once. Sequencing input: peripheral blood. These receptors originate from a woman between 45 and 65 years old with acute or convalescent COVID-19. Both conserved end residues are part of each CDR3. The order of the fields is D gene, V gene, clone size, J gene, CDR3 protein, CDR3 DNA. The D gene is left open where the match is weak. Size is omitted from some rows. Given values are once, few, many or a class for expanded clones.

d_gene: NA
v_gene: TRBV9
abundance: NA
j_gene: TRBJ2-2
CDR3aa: CASSVGLASTGELFF
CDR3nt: TGTGCCAGCAGCGTAGGCCTAGCGTCCACCGGGGAGCTGTTTTTT

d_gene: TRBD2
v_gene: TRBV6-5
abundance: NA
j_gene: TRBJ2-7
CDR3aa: CASGGGLAGYEQYF
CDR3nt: TGTGCCAGCGGGGGGGGACTAGCGGGTTACGAGCAGTACTTC

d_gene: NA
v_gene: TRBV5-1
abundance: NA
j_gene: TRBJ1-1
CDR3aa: CASTPRGNTEAFF
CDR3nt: TGCGCCAGCACCCCGCGAGGAAACACTGAAGCTTTCTTT

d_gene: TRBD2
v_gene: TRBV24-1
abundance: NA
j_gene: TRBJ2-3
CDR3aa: CATSKGLAGLTDTQYF
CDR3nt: TGTGCCACCTCAAAGGGACTAGCGGGCCTCACAGATACGCAGTATTTT

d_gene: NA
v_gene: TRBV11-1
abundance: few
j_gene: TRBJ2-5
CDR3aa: CASSLSQQETQYF
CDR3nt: TGTGCCAGCAGCTTATCCCAGCAAGAGACCCAGTACTTC

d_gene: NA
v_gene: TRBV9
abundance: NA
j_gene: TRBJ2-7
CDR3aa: CASSVGGPALEQYF
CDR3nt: TGTGCCAGCAGCGTCGGGGGGCCAGCGCTCGAGCAGTACTTC

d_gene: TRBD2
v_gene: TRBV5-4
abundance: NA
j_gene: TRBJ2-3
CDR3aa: CASSPRLAGGTDTQYF
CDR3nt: TGTGCCAGCAGCCCACGACTAGCGGGAGGAACAGATACGCAGTATTTT

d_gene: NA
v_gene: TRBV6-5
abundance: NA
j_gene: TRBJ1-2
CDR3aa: CASSGGDTYGYTF
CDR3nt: TGTGCCAGCAGCGGGGGAGATACCTATGGCTACACCTTC

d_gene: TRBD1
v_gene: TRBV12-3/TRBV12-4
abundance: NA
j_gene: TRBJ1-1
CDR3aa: CASSLGRGLSAFF
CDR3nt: TGTGCCAGCAGTTTGGGCAGGGGGCTGTCAGCTTTCTTT

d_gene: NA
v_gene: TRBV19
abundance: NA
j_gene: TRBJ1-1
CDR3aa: CASSASGNTEAFF
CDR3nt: TGTGCCAGTAGTGCCTCAGGGAACACTGAAGCTTTCTTT

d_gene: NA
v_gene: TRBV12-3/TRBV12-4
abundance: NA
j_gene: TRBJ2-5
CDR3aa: CASKLGSETQYF
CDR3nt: TGTGCCAGCAAATTGGGCTCAGAGACCCAGTACTTC

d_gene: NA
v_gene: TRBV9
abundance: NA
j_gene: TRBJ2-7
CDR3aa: CASSATGFPYEQYF
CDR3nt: TGTGCCAGCAGCGCTACAGGGTTCCCCTACGAGCAGTACTTC

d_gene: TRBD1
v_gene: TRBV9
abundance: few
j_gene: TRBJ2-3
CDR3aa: CASSTRTGGWADTQYF
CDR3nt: TGTGCCAGCAGCACCCGGACAGGGGGCTGGGCAGATACGCAGTATTTT

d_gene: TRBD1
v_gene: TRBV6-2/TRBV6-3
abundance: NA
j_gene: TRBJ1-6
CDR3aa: CASSYGTGGNSPLHF
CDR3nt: TGTGCCAGCAGTTATGGGACAGGGGGTAATTCACCCCTCCACTTT

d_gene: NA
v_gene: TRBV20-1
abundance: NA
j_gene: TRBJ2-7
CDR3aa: CSASQTGRMYEQYF
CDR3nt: TGCAGTGCTAGTCAGACAGGGAGGATGTACGAGCAGTACTTC

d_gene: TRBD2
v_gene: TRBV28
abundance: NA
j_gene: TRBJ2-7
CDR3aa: CASTVAGGSGEQYF
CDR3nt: TGTGCCAGCACCGTAGCGGGGGGATCTGGGGAGCAGTACTTC

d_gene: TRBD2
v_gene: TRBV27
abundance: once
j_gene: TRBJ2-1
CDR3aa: CASSRMTSGRYNEQFF
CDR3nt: TGTGCCAGCAGCCGGATGACTAGCGGGAGGTACAATGAGCAGTTCTTC

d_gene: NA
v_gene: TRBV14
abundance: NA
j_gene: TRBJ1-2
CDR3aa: CASSQDAGKGGYTF
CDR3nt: TGTGCCAGCAGCCAAGATGCAGGGAAAGGTGGCTACACCTTC

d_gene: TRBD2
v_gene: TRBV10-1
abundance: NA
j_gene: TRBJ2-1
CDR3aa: CASSEVGTSGYNEQFF
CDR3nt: TGCGCCAGCAGTGAGGTCGGGACTAGCGGTTACAATGAGCAGTTCTTC

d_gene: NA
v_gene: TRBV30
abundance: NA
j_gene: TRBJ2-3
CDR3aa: CAWSPGGTDTQYF
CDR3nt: TGTGCCTGGAGTCCAGGGGGGACAGATACGCAGTATTTT

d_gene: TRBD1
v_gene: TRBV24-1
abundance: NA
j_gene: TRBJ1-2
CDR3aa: CATSPGGNYGYTF
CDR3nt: TGTGCCACCAGTCCAGGGGGTAACTATGGCTACACCTTC

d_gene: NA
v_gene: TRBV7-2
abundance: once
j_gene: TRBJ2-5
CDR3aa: CASSKTGSPGETQYF
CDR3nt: TGTGCCAGCAGCAAAACAGGGTCCCCCGGGGAGACCCAGTACTTC

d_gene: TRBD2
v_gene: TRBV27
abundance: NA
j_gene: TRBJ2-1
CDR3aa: CASSVTSGRQFF
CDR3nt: TGTGCCAGCAGTGTCACTAGCGGGAGGCAGTTCTTC

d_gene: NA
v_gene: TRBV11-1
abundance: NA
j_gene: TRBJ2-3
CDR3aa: CASSLAGASTDTQYF
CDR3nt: TGTGCCAGCAGCTTAGCTGGGGCGAGCACAGATACGCAGTATTTT

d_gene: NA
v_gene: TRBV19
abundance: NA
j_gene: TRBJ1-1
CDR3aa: CASSIRRGRTEAFF
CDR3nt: TGTGCCAGTAGTATTAGGAGAGGCCGCACTGAAGCTTTCTTT

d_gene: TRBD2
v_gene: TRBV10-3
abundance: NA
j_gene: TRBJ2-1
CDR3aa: CAISEGGGAGYNEQFF
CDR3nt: TGTGCCATCAGTGAGGGCGGGGGGGCTGGCTACAATGAGCAGTTCTTC

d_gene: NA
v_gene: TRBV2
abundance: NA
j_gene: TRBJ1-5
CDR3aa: CASSVEQGPRGPQHF
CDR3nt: TGTGCCAGCAGTGTGGAACAGGGCCCTCGAGGACCCCAGCATTTT

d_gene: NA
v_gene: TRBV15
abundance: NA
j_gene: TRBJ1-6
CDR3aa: CATSKGQNNSPLHF
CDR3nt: TGTGCCACCAGCAAAGGACAGAATAATTCACCCCTCCACTTT

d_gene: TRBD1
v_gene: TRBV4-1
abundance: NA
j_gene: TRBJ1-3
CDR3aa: CASSQGGTGARNTIYF
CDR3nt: TGCGCCAGCAGCCAAGGCGGGACAGGGGCAAGAAACACCATATATTTT

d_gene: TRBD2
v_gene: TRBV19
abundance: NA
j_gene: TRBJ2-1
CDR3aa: CASSMGSSGGFSYNEQFF
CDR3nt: TGTGCCAGTAGTATGGGATCTAGCGGGGGGTTCTCCTACAATGAGCAGTTCTTC

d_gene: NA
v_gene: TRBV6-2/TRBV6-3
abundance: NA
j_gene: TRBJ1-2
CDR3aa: CASSLLRQNGDGYTF
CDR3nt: TGTGCCAGCAGTCTCCTCAGGCAAAACGGCGATGGCTACACCTTC

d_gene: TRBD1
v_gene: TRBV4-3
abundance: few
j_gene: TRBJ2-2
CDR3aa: CASSPVSGTGVNTGELFF
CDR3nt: TGCGCCAGCAGCCCCGTCTCCGGGACAGGGGTGAACACCGGGGAGCTGTTTTTT

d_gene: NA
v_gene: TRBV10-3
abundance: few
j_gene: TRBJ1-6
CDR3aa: CAISESRGSNSPLHF
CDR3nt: TGTGCCATCAGTGAGTCGCGGGGGAGCAATTCACCCCTCCACTTT

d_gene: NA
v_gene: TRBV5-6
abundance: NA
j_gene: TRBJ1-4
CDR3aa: CASSFRQTNEKLFF
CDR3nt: TGTGCCAGCAGCTTTAGACAGACTAATGAAAAACTGTTTTTT

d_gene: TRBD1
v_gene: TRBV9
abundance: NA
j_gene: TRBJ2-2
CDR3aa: CASSVRQGADGELFF
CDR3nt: TGTGCCAGCAGCGTCAGACAGGGGGCGGACGGGGAGCTGTTTTTT

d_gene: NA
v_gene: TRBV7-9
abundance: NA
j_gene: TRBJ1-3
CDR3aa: CASSLLGLTIYF
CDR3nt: TGTGCCAGCAGCTTACTGGGACTCACCATATATTTT

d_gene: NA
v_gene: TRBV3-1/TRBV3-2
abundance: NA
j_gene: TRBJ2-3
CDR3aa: CASSQDGRAGRPDTQYF
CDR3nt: TGTGCCAGCAGCCAAGATGGTCGGGCAGGGAGGCCAGATACGCAGTATTTT

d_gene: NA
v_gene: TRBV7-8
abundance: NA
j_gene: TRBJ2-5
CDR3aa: CASSFGKTSGAYETQYF
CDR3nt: TGTGCCAGCAGCTTCGGGAAAACGTCGGGAGCCTATGAGACCCAGTACTTC

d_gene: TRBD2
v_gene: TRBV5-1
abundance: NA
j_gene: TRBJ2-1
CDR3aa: CASSWFGGNEQFF
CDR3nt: TGCGCCAGCAGCTGGTTCGGGGGGAATGAGCAGTTCTTC

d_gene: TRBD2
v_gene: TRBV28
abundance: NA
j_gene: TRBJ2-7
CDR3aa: CASRGLAGVHEQYF
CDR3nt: TGTGCCAGCAGGGGACTAGCGGGAGTCCACGAGCAGTACTTC

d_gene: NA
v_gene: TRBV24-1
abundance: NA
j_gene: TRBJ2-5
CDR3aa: CATSDPQDIRETQYF
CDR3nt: TGTGCCACCAGTGATCCACAGGATATTCGGGAGACCCAGTACTTC

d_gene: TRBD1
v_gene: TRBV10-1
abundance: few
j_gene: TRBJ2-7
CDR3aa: CASSTGVEQYF
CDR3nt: TGCGCCAGCAGTACAGGGGTGGAGCAGTACTTC

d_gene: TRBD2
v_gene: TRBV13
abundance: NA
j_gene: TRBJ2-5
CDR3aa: CASSSGTSVGQETQYF
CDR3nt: TGTGCCAGCAGCTCGGGGACTAGCGTCGGCCAAGAGACCCAGTACTTC

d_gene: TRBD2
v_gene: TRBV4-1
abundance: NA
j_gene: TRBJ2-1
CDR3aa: CASSQDPPRSGRFNEQFF
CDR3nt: TGCGCCAGCAGCCAAGACCCGCCTCGGAGCGGGAGATTTAATGAGCAGTTCTTC

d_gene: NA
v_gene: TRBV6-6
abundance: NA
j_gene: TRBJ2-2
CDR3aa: CASSSQGPTGAGELFF
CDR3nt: TGTGCCAGCAGTTCCCAGGGGCCCACGGGCGCCGGGGAGCTGTTTTTT

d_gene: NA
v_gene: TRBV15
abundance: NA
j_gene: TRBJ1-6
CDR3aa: CATSRFWGQNSPLHF
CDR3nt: TGTGCCACCAGCAGGTTTTGGGGCCAAAATTCACCCCTCCACTTT

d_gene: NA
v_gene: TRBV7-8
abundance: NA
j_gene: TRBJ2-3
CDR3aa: CASSLVTGNAVDTQYF
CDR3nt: TGTGCCAGCAGCTTAGTCACAGGCAACGCCGTAGATACGCAGTATTTT

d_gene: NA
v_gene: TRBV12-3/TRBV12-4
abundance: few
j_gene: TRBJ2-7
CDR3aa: CASSSFYEQYF
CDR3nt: TGTGCCAGCAGCTCCTTTTACGAGCAGTACTTC

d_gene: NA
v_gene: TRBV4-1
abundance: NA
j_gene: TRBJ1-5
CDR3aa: CASSVQQGSNQPQHF
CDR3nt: TGCGCCAGCAGCGTCCAACAGGGCAGCAATCAGCCCCAGCATTTT

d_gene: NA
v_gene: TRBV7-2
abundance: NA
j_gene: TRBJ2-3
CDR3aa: CASSFSITDTQYF
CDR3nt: TGTGCCAGCAGCTTTAGCATCACAGATACGCAGTATTTT

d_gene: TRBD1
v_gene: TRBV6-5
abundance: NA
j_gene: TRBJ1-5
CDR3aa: CASSAGRQGNQPQHF
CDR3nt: TGTGCCAGCAGCGCGGGTAGACAGGGTAATCAGCCCCAGCATTTT